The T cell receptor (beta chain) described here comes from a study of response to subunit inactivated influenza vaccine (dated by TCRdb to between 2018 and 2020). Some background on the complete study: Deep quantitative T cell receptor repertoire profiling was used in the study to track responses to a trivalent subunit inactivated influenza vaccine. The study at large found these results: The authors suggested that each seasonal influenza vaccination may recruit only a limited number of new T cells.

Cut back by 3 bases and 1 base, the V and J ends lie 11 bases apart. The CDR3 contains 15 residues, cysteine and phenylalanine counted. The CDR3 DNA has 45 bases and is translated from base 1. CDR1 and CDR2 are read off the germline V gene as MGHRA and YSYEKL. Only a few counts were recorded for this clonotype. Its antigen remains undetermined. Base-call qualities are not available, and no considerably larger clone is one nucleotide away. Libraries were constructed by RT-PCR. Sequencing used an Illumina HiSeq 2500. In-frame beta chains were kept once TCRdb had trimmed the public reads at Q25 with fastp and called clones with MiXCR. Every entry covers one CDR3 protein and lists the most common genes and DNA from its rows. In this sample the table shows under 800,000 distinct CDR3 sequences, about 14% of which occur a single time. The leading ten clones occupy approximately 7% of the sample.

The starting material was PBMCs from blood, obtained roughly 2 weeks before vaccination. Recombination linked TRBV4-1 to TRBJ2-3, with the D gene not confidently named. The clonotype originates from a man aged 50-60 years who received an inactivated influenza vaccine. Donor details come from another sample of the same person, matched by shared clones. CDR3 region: CASSQVTLGTDTQYF. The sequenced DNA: TGCGCCAGCAGCCAGGTGACTTTAGGCACAGATACGCAGTATTTT.